One and the same sample provided the 23 T cell receptor beta chains below, sequenced in a study of blood T cell repertoires in COVID-19. Assay: immunoSEQ multiplex PCR; the TCRdb copy retains only in-frame clones and omits some. This sample has 300,000 to 500,000 clones; 88% occur once, and the top ten carry around 1.9%. Input material: PBMCs or T cells enriched from blood (not recorded which). The receptors shown here come from a woman in her forties with acute COVID-19.

The V call is TRBV4-2, the J call TRBJ2-3; TRBD2 agrees at 9 bases. In germline, CDR1 is LGHNA, CDR2 YNFKEQ. Trimming took 4 bases from V and 4 from J; bases not matched to a gene: 15. The CDR3 covers 18 residues. The CDR3 sequence: CASSPNGLASGAPDTQYF. The CDR3 DNA sequence: TGTGCCAGCAGCCCAAACGGACTAGCGAGCGGGGCACCAGATACGCAGTATTTT.

This chain links TRBV20-1 with TRBJ2-2; weak D call: TRBD1 (6 bases). The V end was cut by 3 bases, the J end by 2 bases, with 10 bases between. This CDR3 spans 14 amino acids. CDR1 DFQATT and CDR2 SNEGSKA come from the germline V gene (reference sequence). The CDR3 loop is CSASGGVNTGELFF. CDR3 DNA sequence: TGCAGTGCTAGTGGGGGCGTCAACACCGGGGAGCTGTTTTTT.

V and J are TRBV30 and TRBJ1-1, with a possible D match to TRBD1 (6 bases). Germline assignment: CDR1 GTSNPN and CDR2 SVGIG (reference sequence). This CDR3 comprises 15 residues. Trimming left V 4 bases short and J 0 bases short, with 15 bases between. The CDR3 here is CAWNSRTAMNTEAFF. The CDR3 DNA sequence: TGTGCCTGGAATTCCAGGACAGCTATGAACACTGAAGCTTTCTTT.

The chain couples TRBV6-1 to TRBJ2-7, with 11 bases that match TRBD1. V lost 5 bases to trimming and J lost 6 bases; unmatched junction nucleotides: 6. CDR1 and CDR2 (germline): MNHNS, SASEGT. CDR3 length equals 14 residues. The CDR3 DNA sequence: TGTGCCAGCAGTAGCCGGGACAGGGGGTTCGAGCAGTACTTC. Translating gives CASSSRDRGFEQYF.

This chain connects TRBV7-9 to TRBJ2-1; D may be TRBD2 (7 bases). Germline V gene sequence: CDR1 SEHNR, CDR2 FQNEAQ (reference sequence). This CDR3 is built from 16 residues. Trimming cost V 1 base and J 13 bases, with 23 bases left between them. CDR3 sequence: CASSLEDGGLAAKQFF. CDR3 in DNA: TGTGCCAGCAGCTTAGAGGATGGGGGGCTAGCGGCCAAACAGTTCTTC.

The chain joins TRBV7-8 to TRBJ2-7; D is unclear. In germline, CDR1 is SGHVS, CDR2 FQNEAQ. V lost 1 base and J lost 2, with 12 bases in between. The CDR3 consists of 15 residues. The CDR3 loop reads CASSLGTGFTYEQYF. The CDR3 bases are TGTGCCAGCAGCTTAGGTACCGGGTTCACCTACGAGCAGTACTTC.

The chain couples TRBV6-5 to TRBJ1-1, with D uncertain. Looked up from germline, CDR1 is MNHEY and CDR2 is SVGAGI. This CDR3 has 14 amino acids. V was trimmed by 6 bases and J by 6 bases, leaving 17 bases between them. The chain's CDR3 is CASRAGTEGAEAFF. In DNA form, the CDR3 reads TGTGCCAGCAGAGCCGGTACGGAGGGAGCTGAAGCTTTCTTT.

The genes are TRBV29-1 and TRBJ2-3, with 9 bases identical to TRBD1. With V trimmed by 5 bases and J by 7 bases, 13 bases remained unmatched. Germline CDR1 is SQVTM and CDR2 is ANQGSEA. The length of the CDR3 is 15 residues. The CDR3 region is CSVQQGANTRNTQYF. The CDR3 coding sequence is TGCAGCGTTCAACAGGGGGCCAACACCAGGAATACGCAGTATTTT.

The chain joins TRBV4-2 to TRBJ2-1, with 13 bases fitting TRBD2. This CDR3 has 16 residues. Trimming at V came to 0 bases and at J to 7 bases, leaving 3 bases not matched to a gene. Germline V gene sequence: CDR1 LGHNA, CDR2 YNFKEQ. CDR3 amino acids: CASSQELAGGPNEQFF. The CDR3 DNA reads TGTGCCAGCAGCCAAGAACTAGCGGGGGGGCCGAATGAGCAGTTCTTC.

The chain has TRBV5-4 and TRBJ1-1; the match to TRBD1 covers 8 bases. The J segment lost 0 bases and the V segment lost 4 bases, leaving 8 bases of the junction unmatched. Germline CDR1 SGHNT, CDR2 YYREEE (reference sequence). The CDR3 spans 16 residues. For the CDR3, the DNA is TGTGCCAGCAGCCGACAGGGGCGGACCTTGAACACTGAAGCTTTCTTT. Protein: CASSRQGRTLNTEAFF.

The V and J genes are TRBV5-1 and TRBJ2-1; TRBD1 matches 8 bases. The CDR3 extends over 15 amino acids. Losses at the gene ends were 4 bases for V and 3 bases for J; bases not matched to a gene: 6. Germline lookup yields CDR1 SGHRS and CDR2 YFSETQ. Written as DNA, the CDR3 is TGCGCCAGCAGCCCCGGACAGGGCCACTACAATGAGCAGTTCTTC. It codes for CASSPGQGHYNEQFF.

This chain uses TRBV5-4 with TRBJ2-7; TRBD1 aligns across 11 bases. Germline CDR1 SGHNT, CDR2 YYREEE (reference sequence). The CDR3 contains 14 residues. With V trimmed by 4 bases and J by 7 bases, 7 bases remained unmatched. The CDR3 DNA reads as TGTGCCAGCAGCCCGGGACAGGGGGTCGGGGAGCAGTACTTC. It translates to CASSPGQGVGEQYF.

CDR3 residues: CASSQERGREQYF. The CDR3 region has the DNA TGTGCCAGCAGCCAAGAGCGGGGCCGGGAGCAGTACTTC. The chain carries TRBV4-2 and TRBJ2-7, with a weak D call TRBD2 (6 bases). Germline V CDR1 and CDR2: LGHNA, YNFKEQ. This CDR3 has 13 residues. Trimming cost V 0 bases and J 7 bases, with 10 bases left between them.

This sequence joins TRBV5-1 and TRBJ2-4; perhaps TRBD1 as D (6 bases). The CDR3 runs 16 residues. The V end was cut by 4 bases, the J end by 6 bases, with 20 bases between. The V gene's germline CDR1 is SGHRS and CDR2 YFSETQ. CDR3 loop: CASSRETGLFSNIQYF. The CDR3 DNA sequence: TGCGCCAGCAGCAGAGAGACAGGTCTCTTTTCAAACATTCAGTACTTC.

The J gene is TRBJ1-1, the V gene TRBV10-2; TRBD1 aligns across 7 bases. In germline, CDR1 is WSHSY, CDR2 SAAADI. The J segment lost 6 bases and the V segment lost 10 bases, leaving 8 bases of the junction unmatched. This CDR3 has 12 amino acids. CDR3 nucleotide sequence: TGCGCCACCCAGGGGGGTGCGGCTGAAGCTTTCTTT. This codes for CATQGGAAEAFF.

The CDR3 sequence: CASKTTANEQYF. The CDR3 DNA is TGTGCCAGCAAGACGACTGCAAACGAGCAGTACTTC. The gene calls are TRBV2 and TRBJ2-7; D ambiguous. Trimming removed 7 bases from V and 5 bases from J, with 12 bases in between. This CDR3 is built from 12 residues. Germline V lookup: CDR1 SNHLY, CDR2 FYNNEI. Combining the CDR3 with reference TRBV2 and TRBJ2-7 gives the whole variable domain EPEVTQTPSHQVTQMGQEVILRCVPISNHLYFYWYRQILGQKVEFLVSFYNNEISEKSEIFDDQFSVERPDGSNFTLKIRSTKLEDSAMYFCASKTTANEQYFGPGTRLTVT.

V gene TRBV15 combines with J gene TRBJ2-2; 8 bases agree with TRBD2. The V gene end was trimmed by 3 bases and the J gene end by 3 bases; junction bases not matched to a gene: 6. Germline CDR1 reads LNHNV; CDR2 reads YYDKDF (reference sequence). The CDR3 loop spans 16 amino acids. CDR3 in DNA: TGTGCCACCAGCAGGGAGCGGGGGCCCTACACCGGGGAGCTGTTTTTT. Residues: CATSRERGPYTGELFF.

This sequence joins TRBV15 and TRBJ1-1; no reliable D call. V lost 2 bases and J lost 2, with 9 bases in between. There are 14 residues in the CDR3. Germline assignment: CDR1 LNHNV and CDR2 YYDKDF (reference sequence). CDR3 loop: CATSRLSLNTEAFF. The CDR3, as DNA: TGTGCCACCAGCAGACTTTCCCTAAACACTGAAGCTTTCTTT.

The chain is built from TRBV15 and TRBJ1-3; TRBD1 might be the D (5 bases). Germline lookup yields CDR1 LNHNV and CDR2 YYDKDF (reference sequence). This CDR3 has 15 residues. With 5 bases removed from V and 7 bases from J, the gap between germline ends came to 18 bases. The CDR3 loop reads CATSVDTGRGNTIYF. As DNA, the CDR3 is TGTGCCACCAGCGTCGACACGGGCCGGGGGAACACCATATATTTT. Full variable domain (outside the CDR3, taken from reference TRBV15 and TRBJ1-3): DAMVIQNPRYQVTQFGKPVTLSCSQTLNHNVMYWYQQKSSQAPKLLFHYYDKDFNNEADTPDNFQSRRPNTSFCFLDIRSPGLGDTAMYLCATSVDTGRGNTIYFGEGSWLTVV.

The chain couples TRBV7-2 to TRBJ2-1; 8 nucleotides align to TRBD2. Losses at the gene ends were 7 bases for V and 0 bases for J; bases not matched to a gene: 5. CDR3 size: 15 residues. In germline, CDR1 is SGHTA, CDR2 FQGNSA. Here the CDR3 reads CASTTSGSSYNEQFF. CDR3 sequence (DNA): TGTGCCAGCACCACTAGCGGTAGCTCCTACAATGAGCAGTTCTTC.

The V and J genes are TRBV6-5 and TRBJ1-1; D is undetermined. The V end was cut by 6 bases, the J end by 1 base, with 12 bases between. The CDR3 has 14 residues. The germline CDR1 and CDR2 sequences are MNHEY and SVGAGI. The CDR3 DNA reads as TGTGCCAGCAGGCCGCTGAGGGAGAACACTGAAGCTTTCTTT. Protein sequence: CASRPLRENTEAFF.

The rearrangement joins TRBV7-9 to TRBJ2-5, with unresolved D. The V gene lost 1 base and the J gene lost 2 bases, with 8 bases spanning the gap. CDR1 and CDR2 (germline): SEHNR, FQNEAQ (reference sequence). This CDR3 region has 14 residues. This CDR3 is CASSLDRTQETQYF. The CDR3 bases are TGTGCCAGCAGCTTAGACAGAACACAAGAGACCCAGTACTTC.

This clone has only a few counts. This chain links TRBV19 with TRBJ1-3, with 7 bases aligning to TRBD1. This CDR3 contains 16 residues. J was trimmed by 4 bases and V by 4 bases; bases with no gene match: 10. CDR1 LNHDA and CDR2 SQIVND come from the germline V gene (reference sequence). This CDR3 reads CASSTFSTGDGNTIYF. CDR3 DNA sequence: TGTGCCAGTAGTACCTTTTCTACAGGGGACGGAAACACCATATATTTT.